The TCR beta chain described here comes from a study of early T cells in non-severe SARS-CoV-2 infection. Study-wide background: Bulk RNA from unsorted whole blood was sequenced; chains were unpaired.

Individual cDNA molecules each received unique molecular identifiers attached to them. TCRdb re-derived calls from the 5' RACE reads in MiXCR, one entry per CDR3 protein. The table lists tens of thousands of distinct CDR3 sequences, approximately 4.4% of them singletons, with about 7% in the top ten. Details on this clonotype: Its antigen is currently unknown.

The germline V gene has CDR1 SGHAT and CDR2 FQNNGV. The CDR3 sequence is 15 residues long. Trimming took off 2 bases at V and 8 bases at J, with 13 bases between the two ends. Study outcomes and limitations: Missing private and CD4 specificities, VDJdb matching favored anti-spike CD8 responses.

The TCR sequence derives from an adult who was a healthcare worker with PCR-confirmed SARS-CoV-2 infection or an uninfected control (not recorded which). Sequencing used whole blood. The rearrangement uses TRBV11-2 and TRBJ1-6, with D unclear. This CDR3 is CASSLPQFRHSPLHF. The CDR3 nucleotides are TGTGCCAGCAGCTTACCCCAGTTCCGACATTCACCCCTCCACTTT.